These 17 T cell receptor beta chains share one sample of origin, sequenced in a study of T cell repertoires in aging, cancer and after chemotherapy. Rearranged V-D-J TRB sequences were amplified with a mixed TRB-A/B primer pool. TCRdb independently ran MiXCR on the multiplex PCR reads; one entry per CDR3 protein. The sample consists of roughly 2,500 distinct CDR3 sequences, 23% of them appearing once. TCR beta rearrangements were amplified from peripheral blood genomic DNA. Sample: blood. The source is a human donor with a solid tumor.

In DNA form, the CDR3 reads TGCAGTGCTACGGGAGGCAACACTGAAGCTTTCTTT. This encodes CSATGGNTEAFF. The chain combines TRBV20-1 with TRBJ1-1; D not certain. This CDR3 has 12 amino acids. The germline V gene has CDR1 DFQATT and CDR2 SNEGSKA (reference sequence). Trimming removed 4 bases at V and 2 bases at J, with 8 bases between.

By proportion, this clonotype is medium-sized. The V call is TRBV5-4, the J call TRBJ2-3, with D possibly matching TRBD1 (6 bases). The CDR3 covers 15 residues. V lost 4 bases and J 1 base, leaving 13 bases between the germline ends. The germline CDR1 and CDR2 sequences are SGHNT and YYREEE (reference sequence). Here the CDR3 reads CASSDWDIRTDTQYF. CDR3 bases: TGTGCCAGCAGCGACTGGGACATCCGCACAGATACGCAGTATTTT.

The chain has TRBV6-5 and TRBJ1-2, with 10 bases lining up with TRBD1. Germline V gives CDR1 MNHEY, CDR2 SVGAGI. The junction had 5 bases not matched to a gene; V was cut back by 2 bases and J by 8 bases. The CDR3 is 14 amino acids. This chain's CDR3 is CASSYGTGADGYTF. The CDR3 coding sequence is TGTGCCAGCAGTTACGGGACAGGGGCTGACGGCTACACCTTC.

The CDR3: CSARDSGQGNSPLHF. CDR3 nucleotide sequence: TGCAGTGCTAGAGATTCGGGACAGGGAAATTCACCCCTCCACTTT. This chain joins TRBV20-1 and TRBJ1-6; 9 bases fit TRBD1. This CDR3 spans 15 amino acids. Per germline, CDR1 DFQATT and CDR2 SNEGSKA (reference sequence). J gave up 7 bases and V 0 bases, and 4 bases lay outside the gene matches.

V usage is TRBV5-4 and J usage is TRBJ1-5; the match to TRBD1 covers 8 bases. The CDR3 has 13 amino acids. The V gene end was trimmed by 4 bases and the J gene end by 7 bases; junction bases not matched to a gene: 4. In germline, CDR1 is SGHNT, CDR2 YYREEE (reference sequence). The CDR3, as DNA: TGTGCCAGCAGCCCAGGGGGCCGACAGCCCCAGCATTTT. Encoded protein: CASSPGGRQPQHF.

By its share, this clonotype is large (0.1 to 1%). This chain connects TRBV29-1 to TRBJ1-3; 7 bases fit TRBD1. The CDR3 is 14 residues long. Germline trimming cut 4 bases from V and 3 bases from J; bases unmatched to any gene: 6. Germline values: CDR1 SQVTM, CDR2 ANQGSEA. CDR3 amino acids: CSVGQGSFGNTIYF. CDR3 sequence (DNA): TGCAGCGTTGGACAGGGAAGCTTTGGAAACACCATATATTTT. The whole variable domain, filled in from reference TRBV29-1 and TRBJ1-3, reads SAVISQKPSRDICQRGTSLTIQCQVDSQVTMMFWYRQQPGQSLTLIATANQGSEATYESGFVIDKFPISRPNLTFSTLTVSNMSPEDSSIYLCSVGQGSFGNTIYFGEGSWLTVV.

In regard to this clonotype: A much bigger clone sits one base away, suggesting this may be a read error. Because it lacks the conserved phenylalanine or tryptophan at the end, this CDR3 is likely a read error. This chain joins TRBV5-4 and TRBJ1-2; 11 positions agree with TRBD1. Germline V gene lookup returns CDR1 SGHNT and CDR2 YYREEE (reference sequence). CDR3 length: 16 residues. J was trimmed by 5 bases and V by 3 bases; bases with no gene match: 9. The CDR3 is CASSSMKDRGLYGYTC. The CDR3 region has the DNA TGTGCCAGCAGCTCAATGAAGGACAGGGGGCTGTATGGCTACACCTGC.

The CDR3 nucleotides read TGTGCCACCAGAGGGACTAGCGGGAGTAATGAGCAGTACTTC. Translation: CATRGTSGSNEQYF. V usage is TRBV24-1 and J usage is TRBJ2-7; 14 positions agree with TRBD2. V gave up 7 bases and J gave up 7 bases; unmatched junction bases: 5. Germline V CDR1 and CDR2: KGHDR, SFDVKD. This CDR3 contains 14 residues.

This clonotype counts as medium-sized. The gene calls are TRBV18 and TRBJ2-1, with D perhaps TRBD1 (5 bases). The CDR3 is 13 amino acids. Per germline, CDR1 KGHSH and CDR2 LQKENI. The ends were cut back, 0 bases at V and 8 bases at J, with 8 bases in the middle. DNA of the CDR3: TGTGCCAGCTCACCACCGGGCAGGGATGAGCAGTTCTTC. It specifies CASSPPGRDEQFF.

This clonotype is termed large. At one of its ends the junction is not consistent with the germline gene, which may arise from a read error. This chain links TRBV29-1 with TRBJ2-1; tentative D call: TRBD1 (5 bases). This CDR3 region has 14 residues. The germline CDR1 and CDR2 sequences are SQVTM and ANQGSEA. CDR3 loop: CSAIDQGSSNEQFF. CDR3 coding DNA: TGCAGCGCAATCGATCAGGGATCCTCCAATGAGCAGTTCTTC.

By share, this clonotype counts as medium-sized. The chain employs TRBV6-2 or TRBV6-3 and TRBJ2-7; 11 nucleotides align to TRBD2. The CDR3 spans 14 residues. Germline values: CDR1 MNHEY, CDR2 SVGEGT. The V gene end was trimmed by 7 bases and the J gene end by 3 bases; junction bases not matched to a gene: 5. The CDR3 bases are TGTGCCAGCACCCCGGGGACTAGCGGCTACGAGCAGTACTTC. This encodes CASTPGTSGYEQYF.

In its sample, this clonotype ranks as large. The chain couples TRBV19 to TRBJ2-7; D remains unclear. The V and J ends lost 4 bases and 2 bases respectively, with 9 bases between them. The CDR3 contains 13 residues. Germline CDR1 and CDR2: LNHDA and SQIVND (reference sequence). The DNA of the CDR3 is TGTGCCAGTAGTAGGACGGTTACCTACGAGCAGTACTTC. This codes for CASSRTVTYEQYF.

A note on this clonotype: Relative to the germline gene, one junction end is altered; a read error may explain this. This rearrangement joins TRBV5-7 to TRBJ1-1; perhaps TRBD1 as D (5 bases). TRBV5-7 is placed among ORFs of uncertain function. The CDR3 runs 13 residues. The CDR3, as DNA: TGCGCCAGCAGCTTGAAAGGGGACACTGAAGCTTTCTTT. Its translation is CASSLKGDTEAFF.

The table lists this clonotype with a few counts. The chain employs TRBV20-1 and TRBJ1-1; 8 bases are a match to TRBD1. CDR1 is DFQATT, CDR2 SNEGSKA, per germline (reference sequence). The CDR3 has 13 residues. V trimming: 1 base; J trimming: 4 bases; junction bases outside the gene matches: 2. CDR3 in amino acids: CSARATGGTEAFF. CDR3 DNA sequence: TGCAGTGCTAGAGCTACAGGGGGCACTGAAGCTTTCTTT.

This clonotype is medium-sized. The chain is built from TRBV6-5 and TRBJ1-5; possible D gene TRBD1, 5 bases. CDR1 and CDR2 from the germline V gene are MNHEY and SVGAGI. Trimming took 0 bases from V and 4 from J, leaving 10 bases between them. The CDR3 length is 15 residues. CDR3 protein: CASSYSRTQNQPQHF. In nucleotides, the CDR3 is TGTGCCAGCAGTTACTCACGGACACAGAATCAGCCCCAGCATTTT.

This chain joins TRBV10-3 and TRBJ1-1, with 7 bases lining up with TRBD1. CDR1 and CDR2 (germline): ENHRY, SYGVKD. The junction had 20 bases not matched to a gene; V was cut back by 0 bases and J by 4 bases. The CDR3 covers 20 residues. The DNA of the CDR3 is TGTGCCATCAGTGAGTCGGCCGCGGACAGGCTCTCCCTTTTCTCCACTGAAGCTTTCTTT. It yields the protein CAISESAADRLSLFSTEAFF.

The V gene is TRBV5-1, the J gene TRBJ1-2; 7 bases map to TRBD1. The germline CDR1 and CDR2 sequences are SGHRS and YFSETQ. This CDR3 region has 13 residues. With V trimmed by 4 bases and J by 3 bases, 3 bases remained unmatched. The CDR3 loop is CASSVTGDYGYTF. The CDR3 nucleotides are TGCGCCAGCAGCGTAACAGGGGACTATGGCTACACCTTC.